The 32 T cell receptor beta chains in this list originate from one sample, sequenced in a study of cytomegalovirus exposure and HLA in healthy donors. PCR involved 60 Vbeta and 13 Jbeta primers. The data were produced by immunoSEQ multiplex PCR, yet TCRdb's version contains in-frame clones alone and is incomplete. The sample records 180,000 or so clones, 75% being singletons. Sequences were obtained from PBMCs. These receptors all come from a woman aged 40 to 49 in good health and CMV-seropositive.

This clone was seen once. This chain joins TRBV5-8 and TRBJ1-3; 9 bases are a match to TRBD1. V lost 4 bases and J lost 5; bases outside the gene matches: 13. CDR1 and CDR2 (germline): SGHTS, YDEGEE. This CDR3 is 17 amino acids long. CDR3 sequence: CASSLPGTGRSRNTIYF. The DNA of the CDR3 is TGTGCCAGCAGCCTTCCGGGGACAGGGAGGTCGAGAAACACCATATATTTT.

This chain connects TRBV11-3 to TRBJ2-5, with 9 bases aligning to TRBD1. The length of the CDR3 is 14 residues. Germline V gene sequence: CDR1 SGHNT, CDR2 YENEEA. Unmatched junction bases numbered 4, after V lost 5 bases and J lost 3 bases. The CDR3, as DNA: TGTGCCAGCAGCGTTCGACAGGGGGAAGAGACCCAGTACTTC. Encoded protein: CASSVRQGEETQYF. Full variable domain (rest looked up from reference TRBV11-3 and TRBJ2-5): EAGVVQSPRYKIIEKKQPVAFWCNPISGHNTLYWYLQNLGQGPELLIRYENEEAVDDSQLPKDRFSAERLKGVDSTLKIQPAELGDSAVYLCASSVRQGEETQYFGPGTRLLVL.

The chain has TRBV9 and TRBJ2-5, with 7 bases lining up with TRBD2. The J call may be faulty, since TRBJ2-7 better matches the DNA end. The CDR3 is 14 amino acids. The germline V gene encodes CDR1 SGDLS and CDR2 YYNGEE. The CDR3 is CASSVGGRGYEQYF. The DNA of the CDR3 is TGTGCCAGCAGCGTAGGCGGGAGAGGCTACGAGCAGTACTTC.

The chain is built from TRBV7-3 and TRBJ2-2, with 9 bases that match TRBD2. Trimming took 4 bases from V and 1 from J; bases not matched to a gene: 1. Germline-derived CDR1 and CDR2 are SGHTA and FQGTGA. This CDR3 has 15 amino acids. The CDR3 spells CASSSSGVNTGELFF. CDR3 DNA sequence: TGTGCCAGCAGCTCTAGCGGGGTGAACACCGGGGAGCTGTTTTTT.

The CDR3 DNA is TGTGCCAGCAGTCAAGGACTAGTGTACGAGCAGTACTTC. Translating gives CASSQGLVYEQYF. The genes are TRBV27 and TRBJ2-7; 7 bases align to TRBD2. With V trimmed by 5 bases and J by 4 bases, 5 bases remained unmatched. The germline V gene has CDR1 MNHEY and CDR2 SMNVEV (reference sequence). This CDR3 contains 13 residues.

The rearrangement joins TRBV11-2 to TRBJ1-2; D is unresolved. CDR1 SGHAT and CDR2 FQNNGV come from the germline V gene. The CDR3 is 16 amino acids. The V and J ends lost 5 bases and 2 bases respectively, with 18 bases between them. The CDR3 DNA sequence: TGTGCCAGCAGCCCTAATCTAGGAGTAGCCAACTATGGCTACACCTTC. Encoded protein: CASSPNLGVANYGYTF.

Of note for this clone: At the DNA level, this CDR3 is encoded by other sequences in the same sample as well. The V gene is TRBV28, the J gene TRBJ2-7; D is perhaps TRBD2 (6 bases). V was shortened by 3 bases and J by 2 bases, with 11 bases between the two germline ends. Germline CDR1 reads MDHEN; CDR2 reads SYDVKM. CDR3 length: 14 residues. CDR3 residues: CASSLPGVTYEQYF. CDR3 bases: TGTGCCAGCAGTTTGCCGGGAGTCACCTACGAGCAGTACTTC.

The chain carries TRBV10-2 and TRBJ1-1; D possibly corresponds to TRBD1 (6 bases). CDR3 length equals 14 residues. Per germline, CDR1 WSHSY and CDR2 SAAADI. Deletions cut 3 bases from V and 2 bases from J, with 10 bases between. CDR3 DNA sequence: TGCGCCAGCAGTGACCCAGGGGCAAACACTGAAGCTTTCTTT. Translation gives CASSDPGANTEAFF.

This chain uses TRBV4-1 with TRBJ2-4, with D maybe TRBD1 (6 bases). V shed 3 bases and J shed 7 bases, with 13 bases lying between them. CDR3 length: 14 amino acids. Germline-derived CDR1 and CDR2 are MGHRA and YSYEKL. The CDR3, as DNA: TGCGCCAGCAGCCAGGGTCAGGGGTCCAACATTCAGTACTTC. Translating it yields CASSQGQGSNIQYF.

V is TRBV7-2 and J is TRBJ2-4; TRBD1 aligns across 8 bases. There are 13 residues in the CDR3. Germline V gives CDR1 SGHTA, CDR2 FQGNSA. Germline trimming cut 1 base from V and 8 bases from J; bases unmatched to any gene: 1. The CDR3 nucleotides are TGTGCCAGCAGCTTAGACAGGGGGGACATTCAGTACTTC. Its translation: CASSLDRGDIQYF.

This clone was picked up a small number of times. This likely traces to a read error, being one base from a far larger clone. The same CDR3 is also encoded by other DNA sequences in this sample. The V and J genes are TRBV5-8 and TRBJ1-2; D not certain. The CDR3 is made up of 13 amino acids. Deletions cut 0 bases from V and 5 bases from J, with 8 bases between. CDR1 and CDR2 (germline): SGHTS, YDEGEE. The CDR3 DNA sequence: TGTGCCAGCAGCTTGGGGAGGGCATATGGCTACACCTTC. Amino acids: CASSLGRAYGYTF.

The chain recombines TRBV29-1 with TRBJ2-3; tentative D call: TRBD2 (6 bases). This CDR3 is 16 amino acids long. Trimming shortened V by 4 bases and J by 5 bases, and 22 bases separated the two germline ends. Germline V gene sequence: CDR1 SQVTM, CDR2 ANQGSEA. The CDR3 here is CSVGAGTRPGRDTQYF. The CDR3 DNA follows: TGCAGCGTTGGGGCAGGGACTCGTCCTGGGAGAGATACGCAGTATTTT.

Only a few counts were recorded for this clone. CDR3 nucleotides: TGTGCCAGCAGCGTCGGCCCCCAGGGTGGAGAAAAACTGTTTTTT. It yields the protein CASSVGPQGGEKLFF. V is TRBV9 and J is TRBJ1-4; TRBD1 might be the D (5 bases). The CDR3 is made up of 15 amino acids. CDR1 and CDR2 (germline): SGDLS, YYNGEE. Trimming removed 2 bases from V and 8 bases from J, with 16 bases in between. Together with reference TRBV9 and TRBJ1-4, the CDR3 gives the full variable domain: DSGVTQTPKHLITATGQRVTLRCSPRSGDLSVYWYQQSLDQGLQFLIQYYNGEERAKGNILERFSAQQFPDLHSELNLSSLELGDSALYFCASSVGPQGGEKLFFGSGTQLSVL.

The chain carries TRBV4-3 and TRBJ1-2; a possible D gene is TRBD1 (6 bases). V was pared by 0 bases and J by 0 bases, with 17 bases between. The germline gives CDR1 LGHNA, CDR2 YSLEER. CDR3 length equals 18 residues. The CDR3 nucleotides read TGCGCCAGCAGCCAAGAACATTCCGGGAACAGGGCTAACTATGGCTACACCTTC. Amino acid sequence: CASSQEHSGNRANYGYTF.

As DNA, the CDR3 is TGTGCCAGCAGTCAAACCGGGACTAGCGAAGAGCAGTTCTTC. It is translated as CASSQTGTSEEQFF. The chain recombines TRBV11-3 with TRBJ2-1; 10 positions agree with TRBD2. CDR1 is SGHNT, CDR2 YENEEA, per germline. The CDR3 totals 14 residues. V gave up 6 bases and J gave up 10 bases; unmatched junction bases: 9.

This clone has just one count. CDR3: CASRDGTGANTGELFF. The CDR3 DNA reads TGTGCCAGCAGGGATGGGACAGGCGCTAACACCGGGGAGCTGTTTTTT. The chain links TRBV2 to TRBJ2-2; 8 bases are a match to TRBD1. The CDR3 totals 16 residues. The ends lost 6 bases at V and 2 bases at J; junction bases unmatched: 8. CDR1 SNHLY and CDR2 FYNNEI come from the germline V gene.

V usage is TRBV10-3 and J usage is TRBJ2-7; D is possibly TRBD2 (6 bases). V lost 3 bases and J 10 bases, leaving 13 bases between the germline ends. Germline lookup yields CDR1 ENHRY and CDR2 SYGVKD. This CDR3 has 12 amino acids. The CDR3, as DNA: TGTGCCATCAGTGACAGGGAGGTTGGTCAGTACTTC. Encoded protein: CAISDREVGQYF.

The chain links TRBV28 to TRBJ1-1; 7 bases align to TRBD1. Trimming removed 1 base from V and 0 bases from J; junction bases left unmatched: 5. Germline loops: CDR1 MDHEN, CDR2 SYDVKM. This CDR3 has 16 amino acids. The CDR3 DNA follows: TGTGCCAGCAGTTTATATGGCAGGGGGTTGAACACTGAAGCTTTCTTT. Translation gives CASSLYGRGLNTEAFF.

The chain is built from TRBV6-1 and TRBJ1-1; TRBD1 matches 10 bases. Germline CDR1 reads MNHNS; CDR2 reads SASEGT. The CDR3 runs 14 residues. J was trimmed by 1 base and V by 10 bases; bases with no gene match: 6. CDR3 loop: CANWDRGQNTEAFF. CDR3 DNA sequence: TGTGCCAATTGGGACAGGGGACAGAACACTGAAGCTTTCTTT.

The J gene is TRBJ2-2, the V gene TRBV7-3; D is unclear. Germline V gene sequence: CDR1 SGHTA, CDR2 FQGTGA. This CDR3 spans 13 amino acids. V was pared by 6 bases and J by 1 base, with 6 bases between. CDR3 DNA sequence: TGTGCCAGCAGGGCAGTGAACACCGGGGAGCTGTTTTTT. Translation: CASRAVNTGELFF.

The V gene is TRBV5-4, the J gene TRBJ1-6, with D uncertain. Germline V lookup: CDR1 SGHNT, CDR2 YYREEE (reference sequence). V lost 4 bases to trimming and J lost 5 bases, with 16 bases between them. This CDR3 is 16 amino acids long. The CDR3 DNA is TGTGCCAGCAGCACCCCCGGGAAGGGTAATAATTCACCCCTCCACTTT. It yields the protein CASSTPGKGNNSPLHF.

The rearrangement uses TRBV11-2 and TRBJ1-2, with TRBD1 identical over 7 bases. The CDR3 has 11 residues. Germline V gene sequence: CDR1 SGHAT, CDR2 FQNNGV. J gave up 8 bases and V 5 bases, and 2 bases lay outside the gene matches. The CDR3 DNA reads as TGTGCCAGCAGCCGAGGGGGCGGCTACACCTTC. It specifies CASSRGGGYTF. Based on the CDR3 plus reference TRBV11-2 and TRBJ1-2, the full variable domain is EAGVAQSPRYKIIEKRQSVAFWCNPISGHATLYWYQQILGQGPKLLIQFQNNGVVDDSQLPKDRFSAERLKGVDSTLKIQPAKLEDSAVYLCASSRGGGYTFGSGTRLTVV.

This chain connects TRBV5-8 to TRBJ2-2, with 8 nucleotides matching TRBD1. CDR3 length equals 17 residues. V lost 3 bases, J lost 2 bases, and 9 bases stayed unmatched. CDR1 and CDR2 from the germline V gene are SGHTS and YDEGEE. The CDR3 DNA follows: TGTGCCAGCAGCTCACAATGGGACAGGCGAAACACCGGGGAGCTGTTTTTT. This encodes CASSSQWDRRNTGELFF.

This clone was recorded a few times. V and J are TRBV28 and TRBJ1-3; a possible D gene is TRBD1 (5 bases). Per the germline V gene, CDR1 is MDHEN and CDR2 is SYDVKM. This CDR3 has 18 residues. Trimming removed 6 bases from V and 2 bases from J, with 23 bases in between. The CDR3 nucleotides read TGTGCCAGCAGAAACCGCCGGGGGATGAGGTTTACTGGAAACACCATATATTTT. This gives the protein CASRNRRGMRFTGNTIYF.

This chain connects TRBV11-3 to TRBJ2-3, with 11 bases matching TRBD2. V lost 4 bases, J lost 2 bases, and 5 bases stayed unmatched. Germline V gene lookup returns CDR1 SGHNT and CDR2 YENEEA. The CDR3 runs to 16 residues. CDR3 in DNA: TGTGCCAGCAGCTCACTAGCGGGAGCACCCACAGATACGCAGTATTTT. The encoded protein is CASSSLAGAPTDTQYF.

The chain has TRBV28 and TRBJ2-7, with 8 bases fitting TRBD1. Germline assignment: CDR1 MDHEN and CDR2 SYDVKM. The CDR3 consists of 11 residues. After removal of 10 bases from V and 5 bases from J, the junction contained 4 bases not matched to a gene. For the CDR3, the DNA is TGTGCCATTGCGGACAGGGACGAGCAGTACTTC. This sequence encodes CAIADRDEQYF.

The chain is built from TRBV4-3 and TRBJ1-5, with D unclear. V lost 2 bases and J 6 bases, leaving 17 bases between the germline ends. The CDR3 is 16 residues long. Germline V CDR1 and CDR2: LGHNA, YSLEER. CDR3 in DNA: TGCGCCAGCAGCCAACAATACGCCATTGGGAGTCAGCCCCAGCATTTT. Amino acids: CASSQQYAIGSQPQHF.

This clone came up a few times. In DNA form, the CDR3 reads TGTGCCAGCAGCGACCGGGACAGGGACACAGGAAAACTGTTTTTT. As protein: CASSDRDRDTGKLFF. The V call is TRBV7-9, the J call TRBJ1-4; 9 nucleotides line up with TRBD1. Trimming at V came to 5 bases and at J to 10 bases, leaving 11 bases not matched to a gene. Germline CDR1 and CDR2: SEHNR and FQNEAQ (reference sequence). This CDR3 contains 15 residues.

This chain connects TRBV25-1 to TRBJ2-6, with 9 bases lining up with TRBD2. The CDR3 consists of 16 residues. Per the germline V gene, CDR1 is MGHDK and CDR2 is SYGVNS. The junction had 4 bases not matched to a gene; V was cut back by 5 bases and J by 2 bases. The DNA of the CDR3 is TGTGCCAGCAGTTTAGCGGGAGTGGCTGGGGCCAACGTCCTGACTTTC. Protein sequence: CASSLAGVAGANVLTF.

This chain uses TRBV10-3 with TRBJ2-2; TRBD1 aligns across 7 bases. J was trimmed by 6 bases and V by 0 bases; bases with no gene match: 1. The CDR3 is made up of 14 amino acids. Germline V gene data show CDR1 as ENHRY and CDR2 as SYGVKD. The CDR3 DNA follows: TGTGCCATCAGTGAGTCGACAGGGTCCGGGGAGCTGTTTTTT. It specifies CAISESTGSGELFF.

J is TRBJ1-1 and V is TRBV6-5; D gene ambiguous. The CDR3 covers 13 residues. V gave up 6 bases and J gave up 7 bases, with 15 bases separating them. Germline V gene lookup returns CDR1 MNHEY and CDR2 SVGAGI. In DNA form, the CDR3 reads TGTGCCAGCAGGATGCCCCCGCGGGATGAAGCTTTCTTT. It encodes CASRMPPRDEAFF.

This clone was counted once. The chain combines TRBV30 with TRBJ1-4; no firm D call. This CDR3 region has 13 residues. V lost 1 base and J 7 bases, leaving 10 bases between the germline ends. Germline V gene sequence: CDR1 GTSNPN, CDR2 SVGIG (reference sequence). CDR3 nucleotides: TGTGCCTGGAGTGGGCAGAATGGTGAAAAACTGTTTTTT. As protein: CAWSGQNGEKLFF.